The sequence of this T cell receptor beta chain was determined in a study of T-cell memory formation after mild COVID-19. Study observations and caveats: Shrinking CD4+ clones were chiefly CM and EM; CD8+ ones were chiefly EMRA. Later expanders leaned CD4+, whereas clones that contracted between day 15 and 85 were balanced CD4/CD8.

5'RACE, which relied on constant-segment primers, yielded TCR alpha and TCR beta cDNA libraries carrying sample barcodes and UMIs. A single record per CDR3 protein comes from TCRdb applying MiXCR to the 5' RACE reads. The sample has more than 300,000 distinct CDR3 sequences, around 15% seen once. Worth noting for this clonotype: Antigen: not known.

From germline, CDR1 is MNHEY and CDR2 SVGAGI. With 0 bases removed from V and 7 bases from J, the gap between germline ends came to 13 bases. The CDR3 extends over 15 amino acids. The sequence was obtained from a man aged 18-30 years who had mild COVID-19 (a few samples of this study predate the infection). Cell type and time point are not known. Sequenced: PBMCs or a T cell subset sorted from them (not recorded which). The rearrangement uses TRBV6-5 and TRBJ2-1, with D possibly matching TRBD2 (7 bases). Here the CDR3 reads CASSYSFGGRNEQFF. CDR3 bases: TGTGCCAGCAGTTACTCTTTCGGGGGGCGTAATGAGCAGTTCTTC.